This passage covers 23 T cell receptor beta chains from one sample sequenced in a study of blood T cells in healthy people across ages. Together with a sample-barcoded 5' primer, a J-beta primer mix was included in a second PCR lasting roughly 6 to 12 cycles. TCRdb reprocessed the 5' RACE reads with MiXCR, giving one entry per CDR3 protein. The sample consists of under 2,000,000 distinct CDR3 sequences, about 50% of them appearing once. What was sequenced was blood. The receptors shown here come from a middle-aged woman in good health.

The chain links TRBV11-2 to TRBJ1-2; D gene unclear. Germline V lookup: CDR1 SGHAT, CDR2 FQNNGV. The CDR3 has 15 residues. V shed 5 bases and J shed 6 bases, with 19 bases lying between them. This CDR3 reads CASSPIKGRSNGYTF. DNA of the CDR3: TGTGCCAGCAGCCCGATAAAGGGCCGCTCCAATGGCTACACCTTC.

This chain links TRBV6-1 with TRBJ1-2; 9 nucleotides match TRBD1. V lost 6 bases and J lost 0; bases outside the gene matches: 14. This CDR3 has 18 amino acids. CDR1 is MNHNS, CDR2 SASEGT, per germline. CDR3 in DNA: TGTGCCAGCAGCCAAACCGGCGGGACAGGGAGTACTAACTATGGCTACACCTTC. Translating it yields CASSQTGGTGSTNYGYTF.

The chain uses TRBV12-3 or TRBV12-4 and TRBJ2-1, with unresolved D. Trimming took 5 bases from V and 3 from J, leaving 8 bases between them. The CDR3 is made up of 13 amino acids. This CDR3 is CASSPQLYNEQFF. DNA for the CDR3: TGTGCCAGCAGTCCGCAGCTCTACAATGAGCAGTTCTTC.

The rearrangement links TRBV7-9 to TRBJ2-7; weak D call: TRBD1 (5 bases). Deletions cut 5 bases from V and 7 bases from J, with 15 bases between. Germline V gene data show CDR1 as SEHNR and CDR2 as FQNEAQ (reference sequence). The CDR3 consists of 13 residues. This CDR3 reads CASSPNDSFEQYF. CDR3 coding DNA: TGTGCCAGCAGCCCTAATGACAGTTTTGAGCAGTACTTC.

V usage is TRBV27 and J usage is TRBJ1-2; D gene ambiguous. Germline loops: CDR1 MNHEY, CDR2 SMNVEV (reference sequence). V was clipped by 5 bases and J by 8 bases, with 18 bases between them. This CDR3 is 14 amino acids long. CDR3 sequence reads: CASSVRRAGGGYTF. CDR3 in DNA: TGTGCCAGCAGTGTGAGAAGGGCCGGCGGGGGCTACACCTTC.

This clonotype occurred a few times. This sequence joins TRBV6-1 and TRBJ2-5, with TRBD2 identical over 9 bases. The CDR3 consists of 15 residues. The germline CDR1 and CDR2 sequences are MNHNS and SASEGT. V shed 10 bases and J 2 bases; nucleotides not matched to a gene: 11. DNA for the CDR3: TGTGCCACTTTAGGACTAGCGCGGCCACAAGAGACCCAGTACTTC. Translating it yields CATLGLARPQETQYF.

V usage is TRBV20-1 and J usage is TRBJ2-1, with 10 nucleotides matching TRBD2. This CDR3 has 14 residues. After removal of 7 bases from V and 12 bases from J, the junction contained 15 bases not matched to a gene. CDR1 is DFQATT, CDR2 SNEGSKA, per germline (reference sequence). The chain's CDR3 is CSVQAGGPSHGQFF. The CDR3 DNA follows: TGCAGTGTCCAAGCGGGGGGGCCGAGCCATGGGCAGTTCTTC.

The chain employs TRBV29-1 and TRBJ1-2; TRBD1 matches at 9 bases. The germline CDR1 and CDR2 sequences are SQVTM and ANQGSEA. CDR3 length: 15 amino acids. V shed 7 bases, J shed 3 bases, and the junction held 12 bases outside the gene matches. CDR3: CSASFRQGVDYGYTF. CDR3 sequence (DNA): TGCAGCGCATCGTTTAGACAGGGGGTGGACTATGGCTACACCTTC.

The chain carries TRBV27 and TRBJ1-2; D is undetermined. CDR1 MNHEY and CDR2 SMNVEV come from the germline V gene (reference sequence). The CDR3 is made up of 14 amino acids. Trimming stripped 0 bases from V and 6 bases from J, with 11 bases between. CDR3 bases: TGTGCCAGCAGTTTATCCGGTGGGTACGATGGCTACACCTTC. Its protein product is CASSLSGGYDGYTF.

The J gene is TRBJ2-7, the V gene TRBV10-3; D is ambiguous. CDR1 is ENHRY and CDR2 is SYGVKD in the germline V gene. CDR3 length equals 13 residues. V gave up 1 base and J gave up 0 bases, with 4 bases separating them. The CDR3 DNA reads TGTGCCATCAGTGAGTACAGCTCCTACGAGCAGTACTTC. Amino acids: CAISEYSSYEQYF.

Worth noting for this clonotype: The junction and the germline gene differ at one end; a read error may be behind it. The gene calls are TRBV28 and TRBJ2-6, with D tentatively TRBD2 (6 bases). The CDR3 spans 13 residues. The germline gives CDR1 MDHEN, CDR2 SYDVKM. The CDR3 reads CVAGTPGANVLTF. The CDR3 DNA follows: TGCGTCGCGGGGACCCCTGGGGCCAACGTCCTGACTTTC.

CDR3: CASSVPPEETQYF. The CDR3 nucleotides read TGCGCCAGCAGTGTACCGCCGGAAGAGACCCAGTACTTC. The V gene is TRBV10-2, the J gene TRBJ2-7, with D unclear. Near its end, the DNA agrees better with TRBJ2-5, so the J call may be wrong. The CDR3 runs to 13 residues. Germline V CDR1 and CDR2: WSHSY, SAAADI.

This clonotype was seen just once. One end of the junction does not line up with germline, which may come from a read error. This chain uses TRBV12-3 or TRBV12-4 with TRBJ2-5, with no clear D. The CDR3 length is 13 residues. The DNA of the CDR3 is TGTGCCAGCAGTCGGACCTATCAAGAGACCCGGTACTTC. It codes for CASSRTYQETRYF.

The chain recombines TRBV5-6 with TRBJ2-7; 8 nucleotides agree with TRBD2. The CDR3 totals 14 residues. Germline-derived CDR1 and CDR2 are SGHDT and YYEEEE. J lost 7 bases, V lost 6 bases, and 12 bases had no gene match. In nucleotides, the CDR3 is TGTGCCAGCATCCGACTAGCGCATGTATCTGAGCAGTACTTC. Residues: CASIRLAHVSEQYF.

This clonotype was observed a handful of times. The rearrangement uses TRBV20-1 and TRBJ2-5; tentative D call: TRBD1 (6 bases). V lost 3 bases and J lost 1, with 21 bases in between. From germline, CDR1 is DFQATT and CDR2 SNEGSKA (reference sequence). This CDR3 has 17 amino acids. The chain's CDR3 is CSASSQGQAQTQETQYF. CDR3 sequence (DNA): TGCAGTGCTAGTAGCCAGGGGCAAGCCCAAACCCAAGAGACCCAGTACTTC.

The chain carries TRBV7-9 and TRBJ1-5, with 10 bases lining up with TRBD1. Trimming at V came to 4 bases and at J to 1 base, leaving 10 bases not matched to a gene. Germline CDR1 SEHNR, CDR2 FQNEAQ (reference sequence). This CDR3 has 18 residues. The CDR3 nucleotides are TGTGCCAGCAGCTCCCAGCGGACAGGGGGTTCGAGCAATCAGCCCCAGCATTTT. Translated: CASSSQRTGGSSNQPQHF.

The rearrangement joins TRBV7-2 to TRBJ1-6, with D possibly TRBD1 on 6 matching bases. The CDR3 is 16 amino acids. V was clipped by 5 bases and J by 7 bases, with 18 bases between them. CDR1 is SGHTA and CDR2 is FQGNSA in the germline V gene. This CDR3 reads CASSPGAGERNSPLHF. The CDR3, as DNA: TGTGCCAGCAGCCCAGGCGCAGGGGAGAGGAATTCACCCCTCCACTTT.

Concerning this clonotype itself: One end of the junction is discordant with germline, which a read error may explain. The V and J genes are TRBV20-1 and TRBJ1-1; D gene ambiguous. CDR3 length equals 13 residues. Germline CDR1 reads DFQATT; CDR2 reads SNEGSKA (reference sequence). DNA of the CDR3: TGCAGTGCTAGAGGGAGGATGAACACTGGAGCTTTCTTT. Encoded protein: CSARGRMNTGAFF.

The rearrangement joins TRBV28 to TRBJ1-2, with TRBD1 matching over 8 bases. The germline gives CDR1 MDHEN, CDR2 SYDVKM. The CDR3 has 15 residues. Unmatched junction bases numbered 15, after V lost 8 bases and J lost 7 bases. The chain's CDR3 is CASLYTGQGFSGYTF. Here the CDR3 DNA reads TGTGCCAGCCTCTACACCGGACAGGGCTTCAGTGGCTACACCTTC.

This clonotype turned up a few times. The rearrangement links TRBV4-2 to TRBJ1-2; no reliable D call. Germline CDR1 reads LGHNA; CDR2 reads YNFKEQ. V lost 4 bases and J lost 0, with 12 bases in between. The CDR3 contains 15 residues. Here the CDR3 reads CASSPGSGPNYGYTF. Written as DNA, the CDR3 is TGTGCCAGCAGCCCGGGGTCCGGACCTAACTATGGCTACACCTTC.

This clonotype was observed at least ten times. The CDR3 region is CASSLRGPEQFF. The DNA of the CDR3 is TGTGCCAGCAGCTTAAGGGGGCCAGAGCAGTTCTTC. The rearrangement links TRBV7-9 to TRBJ2-1; 7 bases are a match to TRBD1. J gave up 10 bases and V 2 bases, and 2 bases lay outside the gene matches. The CDR3 contains 12 residues. Germline V lookup: CDR1 SEHNR, CDR2 FQNEAQ (reference sequence).

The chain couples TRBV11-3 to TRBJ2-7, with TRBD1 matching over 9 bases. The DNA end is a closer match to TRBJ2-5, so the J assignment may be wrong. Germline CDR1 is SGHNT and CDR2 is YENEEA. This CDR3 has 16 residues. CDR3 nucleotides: TGTGCCAGCAGCTTAGGGACAGGGGCTCCTGGAGAGACCCAGTACTTC. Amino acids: CASSLGTGAPGETQYF.

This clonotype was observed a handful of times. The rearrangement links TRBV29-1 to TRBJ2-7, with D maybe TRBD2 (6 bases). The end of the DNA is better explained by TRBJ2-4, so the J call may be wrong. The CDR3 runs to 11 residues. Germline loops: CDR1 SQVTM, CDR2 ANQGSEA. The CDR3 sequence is CSVVGGNIQYF. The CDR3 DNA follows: TGCAGCGTTGTGGGGGGAAACATTCAGTACTTC.